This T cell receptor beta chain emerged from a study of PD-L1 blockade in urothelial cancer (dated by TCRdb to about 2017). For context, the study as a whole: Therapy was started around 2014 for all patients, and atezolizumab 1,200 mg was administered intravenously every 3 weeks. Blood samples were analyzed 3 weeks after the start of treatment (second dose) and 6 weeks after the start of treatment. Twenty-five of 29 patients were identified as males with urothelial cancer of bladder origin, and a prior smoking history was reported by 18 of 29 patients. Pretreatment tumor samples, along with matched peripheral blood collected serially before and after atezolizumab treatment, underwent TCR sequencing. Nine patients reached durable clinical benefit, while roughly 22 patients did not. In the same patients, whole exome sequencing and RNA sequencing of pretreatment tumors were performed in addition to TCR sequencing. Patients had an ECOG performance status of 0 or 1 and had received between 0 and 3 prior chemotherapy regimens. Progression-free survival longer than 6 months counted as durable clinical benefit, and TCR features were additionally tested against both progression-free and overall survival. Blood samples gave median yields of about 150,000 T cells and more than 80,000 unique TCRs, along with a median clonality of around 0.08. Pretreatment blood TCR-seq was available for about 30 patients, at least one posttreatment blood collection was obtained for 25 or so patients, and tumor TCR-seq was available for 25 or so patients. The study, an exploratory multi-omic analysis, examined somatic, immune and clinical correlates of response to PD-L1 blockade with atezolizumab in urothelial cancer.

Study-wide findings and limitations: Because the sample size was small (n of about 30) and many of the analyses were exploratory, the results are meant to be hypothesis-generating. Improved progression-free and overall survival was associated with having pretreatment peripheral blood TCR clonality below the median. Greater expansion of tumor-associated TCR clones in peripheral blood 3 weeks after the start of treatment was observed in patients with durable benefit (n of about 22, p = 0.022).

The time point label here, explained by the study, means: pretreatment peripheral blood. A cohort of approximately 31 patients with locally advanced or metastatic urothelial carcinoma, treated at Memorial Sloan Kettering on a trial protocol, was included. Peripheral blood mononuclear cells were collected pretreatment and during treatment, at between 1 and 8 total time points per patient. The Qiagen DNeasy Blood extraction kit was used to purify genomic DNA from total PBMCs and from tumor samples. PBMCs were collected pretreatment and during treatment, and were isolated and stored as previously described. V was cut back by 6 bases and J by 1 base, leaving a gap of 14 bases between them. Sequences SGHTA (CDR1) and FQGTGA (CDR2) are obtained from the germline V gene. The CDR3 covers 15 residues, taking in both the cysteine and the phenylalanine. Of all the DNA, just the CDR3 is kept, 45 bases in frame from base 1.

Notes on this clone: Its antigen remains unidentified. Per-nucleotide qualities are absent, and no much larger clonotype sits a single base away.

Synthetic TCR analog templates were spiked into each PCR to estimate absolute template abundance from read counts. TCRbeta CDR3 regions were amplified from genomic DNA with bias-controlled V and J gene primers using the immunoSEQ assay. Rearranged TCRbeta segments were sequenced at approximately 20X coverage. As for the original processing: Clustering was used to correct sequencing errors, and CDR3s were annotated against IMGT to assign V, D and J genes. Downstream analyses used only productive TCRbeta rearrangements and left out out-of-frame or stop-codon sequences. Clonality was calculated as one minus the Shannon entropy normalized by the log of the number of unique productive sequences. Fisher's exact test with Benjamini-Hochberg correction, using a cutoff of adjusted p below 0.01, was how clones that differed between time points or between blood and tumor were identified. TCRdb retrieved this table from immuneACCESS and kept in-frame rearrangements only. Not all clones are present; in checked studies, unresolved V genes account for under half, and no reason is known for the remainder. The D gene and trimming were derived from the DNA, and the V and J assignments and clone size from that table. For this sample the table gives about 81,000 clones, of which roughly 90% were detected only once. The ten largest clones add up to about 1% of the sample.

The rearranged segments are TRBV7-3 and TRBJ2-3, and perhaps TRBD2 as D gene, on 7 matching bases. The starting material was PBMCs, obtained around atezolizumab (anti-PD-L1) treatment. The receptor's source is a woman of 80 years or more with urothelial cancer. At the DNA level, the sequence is TGTGCCAGCAGTAAGGGGGGGCTGGGCACAGATACGCAGTATTTT. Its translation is CASSKGGLGTDTQYF.